Listed below are T cell receptor beta chains from one sample, sequenced in a study of cytomegalovirus exposure and HLA in healthy donors. Produced via immunoSEQ multiplex PCR; TCRdb's table is partial and in-frame only. Of some 190,000 clones detected, 80% appear once; the ten largest clones hold more than 1.1%. Sequencing used PBMCs. These receptors originate from a girl between 10 and 17 years old in good health and CMV-seropositive. Both conserved end residues are part of each CDR3. A D gene is named only where the DNA matches it firmly. Expanded clones are given a class, and other clones once, few, many or no size at all.

cdr3_nt: TGTGCCAGCAGCTTGGGGTTGCGGGGGGCCCAGTACTTC; cdr3_aa: CASSLGLRGAQYF; clone_size: .; v_call: TRBV13; d_call: TRBD2; j_call: TRBJ2-5
cdr3_nt: TGTGCCAGCAGCTTAGCCGGGACTATCGGAAAAAATGAGCAGTTCTTC; cdr3_aa: CASSLAGTIGKNEQFF; clone_size: few; v_call: TRBV11-1; d_call: TRBD2; j_call: TRBJ2-1
cdr3_nt: TGCGCCAGCAGCTTTAAGGGCGGGCAAGAGACCCAGTACTTC; cdr3_aa: CASSFKGGQETQYF; clone_size: .; v_call: TRBV5-1; d_call: .; j_call: TRBJ2-5
cdr3_nt: TGTGCCAGCAGCACACAGGGGGGAAAAGAGACCCAGTACTTC; cdr3_aa: CASSTQGGKETQYF; clone_size: .; v_call: TRBV7-9; d_call: TRBD1; j_call: TRBJ2-5
cdr3_nt: TGTGCCAGCTCACCGGGACAGGGTCGAGACACTGAAGCTTTCTTT; cdr3_aa: CASSPGQGRDTEAFF; clone_size: .; v_call: TRBV18; d_call: TRBD1; j_call: TRBJ1-1
cdr3_nt: TGCGCCAGCAGCCAAGATGGGACAGGGTACGACGAGCAGTACTTC; cdr3_aa: CASSQDGTGYDEQYF; clone_size: .; v_call: TRBV4-1; d_call: TRBD1; j_call: TRBJ2-7
cdr3_nt: TGCGCCAGCAGCCCGTTGGGGGGGCCGAACACTGAAGCTTTCTTT; cdr3_aa: CASSPLGGPNTEAFF; clone_size: .; v_call: TRBV5-1; d_call: .; j_call: TRBJ1-1
cdr3_nt: TGTGCCAGCAGTCGAGGGACTAGCGGGAGTATACTAAGTGTGGAGTACTTC; cdr3_aa: CASSRGTSGSILSVEYF; clone_size: .; v_call: TRBV28; d_call: TRBD2; j_call: TRBJ2-7
cdr3_nt: TGTGCCTACTCAACGGGGTCAGCGGGCAATCAGCCCCAGCATTTT; cdr3_aa: CAYSTGSAGNQPQHF; clone_size: .; v_call: TRBV30; d_call: .; j_call: TRBJ1-5
cdr3_nt: TGTGCCAGTAGTATGGGGACAGGGGGCAGGTTCGAGCAGTACTTC; cdr3_aa: CASSMGTGGRFEQYF; clone_size: .; v_call: TRBV19; d_call: TRBD1; j_call: TRBJ2-7
cdr3_nt: TGTGCCACCAGCAGAGGAACAGGGGCCCGCAATCAGCCCCAGCATTTT; cdr3_aa: CATSRGTGARNQPQHF; clone_size: .; v_call: TRBV15; d_call: TRBD1; j_call: TRBJ1-5
cdr3_nt: TGTGCCAGCAGTGCCCTAGGCGGGAGAGAGTACGAGCAGTACTTC; cdr3_aa: CASSALGGREYEQYF; clone_size: once; v_call: TRBV6-6; d_call: TRBD2; j_call: TRBJ2-7